The rows below give T cell receptor beta chains drawn from one sample of a study of shared clonotypes between healthy human individuals. Repertoires were generated with immunoSEQ multiplex PCR, while TCRdb's copy carries only in-frame clones and drops some. The sample yields roughly 890,000 clones, approximately 92% seen once. Sequenced sample: naive CD8+ T cells sorted from blood. Receptor source: a man in his thirties or forties in good health. CDR3s include the opening cysteine and the closing phenylalanine or tryptophan. The order of the fields is CDR3 protein, CDR3 DNA, V gene, J gene, D gene, clone size. A D gene is named only where the DNA matches it firmly. Expanded clones are given a class, and other clones once, few, many or no size at all.

cdr3_aa: CASSQGPLWGSAGELFF
cdr3_nt: TGCGCCAGCAGCCAAGGTCCCCTTTGGGGGAGTGCCGGGGAGCTGTTTTTT
v_call: TRBV4-1
j_call: TRBJ2-2
d_call: .
clone_size: .

cdr3_aa: CASSLEGVTYEQYF
cdr3_nt: TGCGCCAGCAGCTTGGAAGGTGTTACCTACGAGCAGTACTTC
v_call: TRBV5-1
j_call: TRBJ2-7
d_call: .
clone_size: .

cdr3_aa: CASSVGGRAFDEQYF
cdr3_nt: TGTGCCAGCAGCGTTGGCGGGAGGGCCTTTGACGAGCAGTACTTC
v_call: TRBV9
j_call: TRBJ2-7
d_call: TRBD2
clone_size: .

cdr3_aa: CASSVTRNTGELFF
cdr3_nt: TGTGCCAGCAGCGTTACACGGAACACCGGGGAGCTGTTTTTT
v_call: TRBV7-9
j_call: TRBJ2-2
d_call: .
clone_size: .

cdr3_aa: CASSVSGYSSYEQYF
cdr3_nt: TGTGCCAGCAGCGTTAGCGGGTATAGCTCCTACGAGCAGTACTTC
v_call: TRBV9
j_call: TRBJ2-7
d_call: TRBD2
clone_size: .

cdr3_aa: CASSVEQGGYGYTF
cdr3_nt: TGTGCCAGCAGCGTGGAACAGGGTGGCTATGGCTACACCTTC
v_call: TRBV9
j_call: TRBJ1-2
d_call: .
clone_size: .

cdr3_aa: CASSSGTDPNQPQHF
cdr3_nt: TGTGCCAGCAGCTCTGGGACGGACCCCAATCAGCCCCAGCATTTT
v_call: TRBV5-8
j_call: TRBJ1-5
d_call: .
clone_size: .

cdr3_aa: CASSSTAATQAPNEQFF
cdr3_nt: TGTGCCAGCAGCTCTACCGCTGCGACCCAAGCTCCCAATGAGCAGTTCTTC
v_call: TRBV7-3
j_call: TRBJ2-1
d_call: .
clone_size: .

cdr3_aa: CSVEDLMAQANTEAFF
cdr3_nt: TGCAGCGTTGAAGATCTTATGGCTCAAGCGAACACTGAAGCTTTCTTT
v_call: TRBV29-1
j_call: TRBJ1-1
d_call: .
clone_size: once

cdr3_aa: CASSLELAGVNEQFF
cdr3_nt: TGTGCCAGCAGCTTAGAACTAGCGGGAGTCAATGAGCAGTTCTTC
v_call: TRBV7-9
j_call: TRBJ2-1
d_call: TRBD2
clone_size: .

cdr3_aa: CASTGGTYEQYF
cdr3_nt: TGTGCCAGCACAGGGGGCACCTACGAGCAGTACTTC
v_call: TRBV6-5
j_call: TRBJ2-7
d_call: TRBD1
clone_size: few

cdr3_aa: CATSRDSGANQPQHF
cdr3_nt: TGTGCCACCAGCAGAGATTCAGGGGCCAATCAGCCCCAGCATTTT
v_call: TRBV15
j_call: TRBJ1-5
d_call: .
clone_size: .

cdr3_aa: CASSVEGSRVNTIYF
cdr3_nt: TGTGCCAGCAGCGTAGAGGGTTCCCGAGTGAACACCATATATTTT
v_call: TRBV9
j_call: TRBJ1-3
d_call: .
clone_size: once

cdr3_aa: CASSRTGGGEKLFF
cdr3_nt: TGTGCCAGCAGTCGGACAGGGGGAGGTGAAAAACTGTTTTTT
v_call: TRBV28
j_call: TRBJ1-4
d_call: TRBD1
clone_size: .

cdr3_aa: CASSYPGAYEQYF
cdr3_nt: TGCGCCAGCAGCTACCCAGGGGCCTACGAGCAGTACTTC
v_call: TRBV5-1
j_call: TRBJ2-7
d_call: .
clone_size: .

cdr3_aa: CSVDGGGRLYGYTF
cdr3_nt: TGCAGCGTTGACGGGGGCGGACGCCTCTATGGCTACACCTTC
v_call: TRBV29-1
j_call: TRBJ1-2
d_call: .
clone_size: .

cdr3_aa: CASSMLEDTIYF
cdr3_nt: TGTGCCAGCAGTATGCTAGAGGACACCATATATTTT
v_call: TRBV11-2
j_call: TRBJ1-3
d_call: .
clone_size: .

cdr3_aa: CASSNMDVSNTGELFF
cdr3_nt: TGTGCCAGCAGCAATATGGACGTGTCGAACACCGGGGAGCTGTTTTTT
v_call: TRBV7-3
j_call: TRBJ2-2
d_call: .
clone_size: .

cdr3_aa: CAISFDQTYEQYF
cdr3_nt: TGTGCCATCAGTTTCGACCAGACCTACGAGCAGTACTTC
v_call: TRBV10-3
j_call: TRBJ2-7
d_call: .
clone_size: .

cdr3_aa: CASSGLRDRDQPQHF
cdr3_nt: TGTGCCAGCAGTGGCCTACGGGACAGGGATCAGCCCCAGCATTTT
v_call: TRBV2
j_call: TRBJ1-5
d_call: TRBD1
clone_size: .

cdr3_aa: CASSWDLGSAVSEQYF
cdr3_nt: TGTGCCAGCAGCTGGGATTTAGGGAGTGCGGTATCCGAGCAGTACTTC
v_call: TRBV5-4
j_call: TRBJ2-7
d_call: .
clone_size: .

cdr3_aa: CASSEYQTVHNEQFF
cdr3_nt: TGTGCCAGCAGTGAATACCAGACAGTACACAATGAGCAGTTCTTC
v_call: TRBV25-1
j_call: TRBJ2-1
d_call: .
clone_size: .

cdr3_aa: CASSRAPPDTQYF
cdr3_nt: TGTGCCAGCAGCCGGGCCCCACCAGATACGCAGTATTTT
v_call: TRBV7-3
j_call: TRBJ2-3
d_call: .
clone_size: .

cdr3_aa: CASSPGTSGSAYEQYF
cdr3_nt: TGTGCCAGCAGTCCAGGGACCAGCGGGAGTGCCTACGAGCAGTACTTC
v_call: TRBV2
j_call: TRBJ2-7
d_call: TRBD2
clone_size: .

cdr3_aa: CASSLESEKVWFSYEQYF
cdr3_nt: TGTGCCAGCAGCTTGGAGTCTGAAAAGGTATGGTTTTCCTACGAGCAGTACTTC
v_call: TRBV5-6
j_call: TRBJ2-7
d_call: .
clone_size: once

cdr3_aa: CASGWLGGTNYGYTF
cdr3_nt: TGTGCCAGCGGTTGGTTGGGGGGGACTAACTATGGCTACACCTTC
v_call: TRBV27
j_call: TRBJ1-2
d_call: .
clone_size: .

cdr3_aa: CAWRREVDEQYF
cdr3_nt: TGTGCCTGGAGGCGGGAGGTTGATGAGCAGTACTTC
v_call: TRBV30
j_call: TRBJ2-7
d_call: TRBD2
clone_size: .

cdr3_aa: CASSTVGHPPYEQYF
cdr3_nt: TGTGCCAGCAGTACGGTGGGACACCCACCCTACGAGCAGTACTTC
v_call: TRBV28
j_call: TRBJ2-7
d_call: .
clone_size: .

cdr3_aa: CASSLGLAVSTDTQYF
cdr3_nt: TGTGCCAGTAGTCTGGGACTAGCGGTTAGCACAGATACGCAGTATTTT
v_call: TRBV19
j_call: TRBJ2-3
d_call: TRBD2
clone_size: .

cdr3_aa: CASSDRDYEQYF
cdr3_nt: TGTGCCAGTAGTGACAGGGACTACGAGCAGTACTTC
v_call: TRBV19
j_call: TRBJ2-7
d_call: TRBD1
clone_size: many

cdr3_aa: CASSLGQGTQGRETQYF
cdr3_nt: TGTGCCAGCAGCTTAGGCCAGGGGACACAGGGGAGAGAGACCCAGTACTTC
v_call: TRBV11-2
j_call: TRBJ2-5
d_call: TRBD1
clone_size: .

cdr3_aa: CSVELAGEYTDTQYF
cdr3_nt: TGCAGCGTTGAATTGGCGGGGGAATACACAGATACGCAGTATTTT
v_call: TRBV29-1
j_call: TRBJ2-3
d_call: TRBD2
clone_size: .

cdr3_aa: CASSVAPGELFF
cdr3_nt: TGTGCCAGCAGCGTGGCCCCCGGAGAGCTGTTTTTT
v_call: TRBV5-4
j_call: TRBJ2-2
d_call: .
clone_size: once

cdr3_aa: CASSVVGGIQETQYF
cdr3_nt: TGTGCCAGCAGCGTAGTAGGCGGAATCCAAGAGACCCAGTACTTC
v_call: TRBV9
j_call: TRBJ2-5
d_call: .
clone_size: .

cdr3_aa: CASSYSGLASNEQFF
cdr3_nt: TGTGCCAGCAGTTACTCGGGACTAGCTAGCAATGAGCAGTTCTTC
v_call: TRBV6-6
j_call: TRBJ2-1
d_call: TRBD2
clone_size: .

cdr3_aa: CASSSGSESYEQYF
cdr3_nt: TGTGCCAGCAGTAGCGGGAGTGAATCCTACGAGCAGTACTTC
v_call: TRBV27
j_call: TRBJ2-7
d_call: TRBD2
clone_size: .

cdr3_aa: CASSPPTEQETQYF
cdr3_nt: TGTGCCAGCTCACCACCGACAGAACAAGAGACCCAGTACTTC
v_call: TRBV18
j_call: TRBJ2-5
d_call: .
clone_size: .

cdr3_aa: CASSRDTDTQYF
cdr3_nt: TGTGCCAGCTCACGGGACACAGATACGCAGTATTTT
v_call: TRBV18
j_call: TRBJ2-3
d_call: .
clone_size: .

cdr3_aa: CASSLGWPGHHLAYEKLFF
cdr3_nt: TGCGCCAGCAGCCTGGGGTGGCCGGGACACCACTTGGCGTATGAAAAACTGTTTTTT
v_call: TRBV5-1
j_call: TRBJ1-4
d_call: .
clone_size: .

cdr3_aa: CASSLETGGQPQHF
cdr3_nt: TGTGCCAGCAGCTTAGAGACAGGAGGTCAGCCCCAGCATTTT
v_call: TRBV7-6
j_call: TRBJ1-5
d_call: .
clone_size: .

cdr3_aa: CASTYSYEQYF
cdr3_nt: TGTGCCAGCACGTACTCCTACGAGCAGTACTTC
v_call: TRBV28
j_call: TRBJ2-7
d_call: .
clone_size: few

cdr3_aa: CASSHIQGRGELFF
cdr3_nt: TGTGCCAGCAGCCACATCCAGGGGAGAGGGGAGCTGTTTTTT
v_call: TRBV28
j_call: TRBJ2-2
d_call: .
clone_size: .

cdr3_aa: CASSGTSGIIDTQYF
cdr3_nt: TGCGCCAGCAGCGGGACTAGCGGGATTATAGATACGCAGTATTTT
v_call: TRBV5-1
j_call: TRBJ2-3
d_call: TRBD2
clone_size: .

cdr3_aa: CASSRDGGWKDEAFF
cdr3_nt: TGTGCCAGCAGCCGTGACGGGGGGTGGAAGGATGAAGCTTTCTTT
v_call: TRBV27
j_call: TRBJ1-1
d_call: .
clone_size: .

cdr3_aa: CASSPSMNTEAFF
cdr3_nt: TGTGCCAGCAGCCCCTCCATGAACACTGAAGCTTTCTTT
v_call: TRBV6-5
j_call: TRBJ1-1
d_call: .
clone_size: .

cdr3_aa: CASSPGSGANVLTF
cdr3_nt: TGTGCCAGCAGTCCGGGGTCTGGGGCCAACGTCCTGACTTTC
v_call: TRBV27
j_call: TRBJ2-6
d_call: .
clone_size: .

cdr3_aa: CASSSPPSGNDEQFF
cdr3_nt: TGTGCCAGCAGCTCCCCGCCTAGCGGGAACGATGAGCAGTTCTTC
v_call: TRBV7-9
j_call: TRBJ2-1
d_call: TRBD2
clone_size: .

cdr3_aa: CASSQAGRSEQFF
cdr3_nt: TGCGCCAGCAGCCAAGCGGGACGAAGTGAGCAGTTCTTC
v_call: TRBV4-1
j_call: TRBJ2-1
d_call: .
clone_size: many

cdr3_aa: CASSVEGLAWNEQFF
cdr3_nt: TGTGCCAGCAGCGTGGAGGGCCTAGCGTGGAATGAGCAGTTCTTC
v_call: TRBV9
j_call: TRBJ2-1
d_call: .
clone_size: .

cdr3_aa: CASSPGQGVTYEQYF
cdr3_nt: TGTGCCAGCAGCCCAGGACAGGGTGTGACCTACGAGCAGTACTTC
v_call: TRBV9
j_call: TRBJ2-7
d_call: TRBD1
clone_size: once

cdr3_aa: CASSLRGQDTDTQYF
cdr3_nt: TGCGCCAGCAGCCTCCGGGGGCAGGACACAGATACGCAGTATTTT
v_call: TRBV4-1
j_call: TRBJ2-3
d_call: .
clone_size: .

cdr3_aa: CASNPIGGNTEAFF
cdr3_nt: TGTGCCAGCAATCCCATCGGGGGGAACACTGAAGCTTTCTTT
v_call: TRBV27
j_call: TRBJ1-1
d_call: .
clone_size: .

cdr3_aa: CASSSGTGAQETQYF
cdr3_nt: TGTGCCAGCAGTTCCGGGACAGGGGCTCAAGAGACCCAGTACTTC
v_call: TRBV27
j_call: TRBJ2-5
d_call: TRBD1
clone_size: once

cdr3_aa: CASSYRGRVEKLFF
cdr3_nt: TGTGCCAGCAGTTACCGGGGGCGGGTTGAAAAACTGTTTTTT
v_call: TRBV27
j_call: TRBJ1-4
d_call: .
clone_size: .

cdr3_aa: CAWSEVGDAYGYTF
cdr3_nt: TGTGCCTGGAGTGAGGTAGGGGATGCCTATGGCTACACCTTC
v_call: TRBV30
j_call: TRBJ1-2
d_call: .
clone_size: .

cdr3_aa: CSVVEGTYEQYF
cdr3_nt: TGCAGCGTTGTGGAGGGGACGTACGAGCAGTACTTC
v_call: TRBV29-1
j_call: TRBJ2-7
d_call: .
clone_size: .

cdr3_aa: CASSPRTSGSPGELFF
cdr3_nt: TGTGCCAGCAGCCCTAGGACTAGCGGGAGCCCCGGGGAGCTGTTTTTT
v_call: TRBV11-2
j_call: TRBJ2-2
d_call: TRBD2
clone_size: .

cdr3_aa: CAWRRSYEQYF
cdr3_nt: TGTGCCTGGCGGAGAAGCTACGAGCAGTACTTC
v_call: TRBV30
j_call: TRBJ2-7
d_call: .
clone_size: .

cdr3_aa: CASSQGPSGFYNEQFF
cdr3_nt: TGCGCCAGCAGCCAAGGGCCTAGCGGGTTCTACAATGAGCAGTTCTTC
v_call: TRBV4-3
j_call: TRBJ2-1
d_call: TRBD2
clone_size: .